This TCR beta chain was sequenced in a study of blood T cell repertoires in COVID-19. The overall study: PBMCs, B-cell-depleted T cells, or T cells were the source of the cDNA or gDNA that made up the material.

Original handling: Amplification of reference gene primers was used by the study to estimate nucleated cell counts. Libraries were prepared by immunoSEQ multiplex PCR; TCRdb keeps only in-frame clonotypes and omits some of them. The V and J calls and clone size come from that table; D and trimming were worked out from the DNA. Here the sample spans over 120,000 clones, over 70% being singletons. Between the trimmed V and J ends, which lost 11 bases and 4 bases, there was a span of 8 bases. Per germline, CDR1 MNHEY and CDR2 SVGAGI. The length of the CDR3 is 10 residues. The sample comprised PBMCs or T cells enriched from blood (not recorded which). The V gene is TRBV6-5, the J gene TRBJ1-2; D remains ambiguous. This sequence was found in a man aged 55 to 70 who had recovered from COVID-19. The CDR3 DNA reads TGTGCCGCGAACAGCTATGGCTACACCTTC. Its protein product is CAANSYGYTF.